This T cell receptor (beta chain) was captured by sequencing in a study of T cell clonality in common variable immunodeficiency. Using immunoSEQ multiplex PCR, the repertoire was profiled, and TCRdb retains in-frame clones only, with some absent. The table records 40,000 to 55,000 clones without singletons, the ten largest covering less than 6.5%. This clone was found many times. What it binds is unknown. The read is 3 residues too short to cover the CDR3 end, so that end is filled in from the germline J gene. The germline V and J ends were trimmed by 5 bases and 1 base, with 11 bases remaining between them. The CDR3 runs 14 residues. CDR1 is KGHSH and CDR2 is LQKENI in the germline V gene. General observations from the study: Compared with healthy controls, CVID subjects showed increased TCRbeta clonality, mostly in about a third.

Sequenced input: peripheral blood mononuclear cells. This receptor was identified in a person aged 18 to 70 in good health. This sequence joins TRBV18 and TRBJ2-5; TRBD1 might be the D (6 bases). CDR3 bases read: TGTGCCAGCTCATTCCGGGACACCCAAGAGACC. Protein sequence: CASSFRDTQET. The complete CDR3 reads CASSFRDTQETQYF.